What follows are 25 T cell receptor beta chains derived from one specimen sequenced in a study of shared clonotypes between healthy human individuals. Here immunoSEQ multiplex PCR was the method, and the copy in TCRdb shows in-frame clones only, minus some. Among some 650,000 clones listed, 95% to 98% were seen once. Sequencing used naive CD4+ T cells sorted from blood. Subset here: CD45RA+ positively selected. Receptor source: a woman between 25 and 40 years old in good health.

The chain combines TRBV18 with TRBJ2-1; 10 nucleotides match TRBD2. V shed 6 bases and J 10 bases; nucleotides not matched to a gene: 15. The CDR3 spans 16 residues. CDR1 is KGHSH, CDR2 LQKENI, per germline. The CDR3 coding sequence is TGTGCCAGCTCTAAAAGTGGGCTAGCGGGAGTTGGGGAGCAGTTCTTC. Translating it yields CASSKSGLAGVGEQFF.

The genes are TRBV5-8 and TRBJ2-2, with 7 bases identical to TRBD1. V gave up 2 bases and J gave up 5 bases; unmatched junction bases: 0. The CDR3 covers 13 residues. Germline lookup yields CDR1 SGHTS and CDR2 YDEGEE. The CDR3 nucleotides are TGTGCCAGCAGCTTACAGGGGACCGGGGAGCTGTTTTTT. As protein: CASSLQGTGELFF.

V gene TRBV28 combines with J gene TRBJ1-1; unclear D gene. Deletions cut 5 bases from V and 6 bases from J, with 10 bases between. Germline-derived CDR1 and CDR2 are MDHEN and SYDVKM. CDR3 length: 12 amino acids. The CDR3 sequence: CASSPLRAEAFF. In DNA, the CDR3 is TGTGCCAGCAGTCCCCTTAGGGCTGAAGCTTTCTTT.

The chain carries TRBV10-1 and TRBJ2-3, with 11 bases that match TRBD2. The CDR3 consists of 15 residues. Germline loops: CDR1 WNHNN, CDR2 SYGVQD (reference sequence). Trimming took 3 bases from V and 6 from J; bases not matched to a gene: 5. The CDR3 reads CASSDSRTSGDTQYF. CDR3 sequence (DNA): TGCGCCAGCAGTGATTCCCGGACTAGCGGGGATACGCAGTATTTT.

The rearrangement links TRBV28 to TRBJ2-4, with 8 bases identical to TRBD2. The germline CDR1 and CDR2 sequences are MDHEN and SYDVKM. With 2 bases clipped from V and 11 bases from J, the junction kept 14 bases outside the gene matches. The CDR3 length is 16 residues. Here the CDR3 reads CASSLDSASGRSVQYF. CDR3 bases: TGTGCCAGCAGTTTAGATTCGGCTAGCGGGCGATCGGTTCAGTACTTC.

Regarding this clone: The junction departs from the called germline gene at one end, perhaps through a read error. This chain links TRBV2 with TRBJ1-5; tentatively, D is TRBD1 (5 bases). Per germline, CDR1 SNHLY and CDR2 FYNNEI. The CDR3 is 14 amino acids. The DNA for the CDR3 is TGTGTCAGCAGTGAGCTACAGGATGGGGAGCCCCAGCATTTT. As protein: CVSSELQDGEPQHF.

This chain's CDR3 is CASSLLAGQSYNEQFF. CDR3 bases: TGTGCCAGCAGTTTATTGGCGGGCCAATCCTACAATGAGCAGTTCTTC. The chain is built from TRBV27 and TRBJ2-1; a weak D match, TRBD2 (5 bases). The germline gives CDR1 MNHEY, CDR2 SMNVEV (reference sequence). The CDR3 sequence is 16 residues long. Trimming left V 1 base short and J 1 base short, with 11 bases between.

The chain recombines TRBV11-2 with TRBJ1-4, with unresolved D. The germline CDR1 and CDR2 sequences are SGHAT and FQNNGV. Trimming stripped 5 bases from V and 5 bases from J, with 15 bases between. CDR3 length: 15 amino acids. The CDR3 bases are TGTGCCAGCAGCCCGGTGCGGAATATGAATGAAAAACTGTTTTTT. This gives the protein CASSPVRNMNEKLFF.

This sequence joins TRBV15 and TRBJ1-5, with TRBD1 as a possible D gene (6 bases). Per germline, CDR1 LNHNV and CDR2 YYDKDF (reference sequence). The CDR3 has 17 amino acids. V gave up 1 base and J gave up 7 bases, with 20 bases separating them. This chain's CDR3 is CATSRGLAPGEGQPQHF. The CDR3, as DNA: TGTGCCACCAGCAGAGGTCTGGCGCCAGGGGAGGGGCAGCCCCAGCATTTT.

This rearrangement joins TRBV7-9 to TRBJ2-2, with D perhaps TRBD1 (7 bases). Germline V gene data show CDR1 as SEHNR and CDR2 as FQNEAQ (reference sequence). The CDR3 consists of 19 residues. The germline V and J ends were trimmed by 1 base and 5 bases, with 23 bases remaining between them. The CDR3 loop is CASSLGQGVIFGTTGELFF. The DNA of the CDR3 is TGTGCCAGCAGCTTAGGACAGGGAGTCATCTTTGGGACTACCGGGGAGCTGTTTTTT.

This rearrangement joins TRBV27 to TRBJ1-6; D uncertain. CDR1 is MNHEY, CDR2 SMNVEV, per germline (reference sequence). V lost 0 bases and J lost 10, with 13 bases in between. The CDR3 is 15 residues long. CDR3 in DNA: TGTGCCAGCAGTTTATCCGCAGGTTTCTACTCACCCCTCCACTTT. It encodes CASSLSAGFYSPLHF.

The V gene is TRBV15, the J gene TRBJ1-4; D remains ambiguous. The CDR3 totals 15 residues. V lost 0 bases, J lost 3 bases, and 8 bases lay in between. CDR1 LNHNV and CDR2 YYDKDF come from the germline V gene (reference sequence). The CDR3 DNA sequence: TGTGCCACCAGCAGAGAGGGTATTGCTAATGAAAAACTGTTTTTT. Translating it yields CATSREGIANEKLFF. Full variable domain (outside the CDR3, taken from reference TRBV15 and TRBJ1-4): DAMVIQNPRYQVTQFGKPVTLSCSQTLNHNVMYWYQQKSSQAPKLLFHYYDKDFNNEADTPDNFQSRRPNTSFCFLDIRSPGLGDTAMYLCATSREGIANEKLFFGSGTQLSVL.

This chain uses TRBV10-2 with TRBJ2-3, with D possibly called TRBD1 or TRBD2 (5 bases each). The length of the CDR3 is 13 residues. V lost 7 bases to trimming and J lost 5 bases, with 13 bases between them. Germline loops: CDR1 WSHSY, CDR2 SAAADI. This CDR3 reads CASKGRAGDTQYF. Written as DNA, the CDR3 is TGCGCCAGCAAAGGCAGGGCGGGAGATACGCAGTATTTT.

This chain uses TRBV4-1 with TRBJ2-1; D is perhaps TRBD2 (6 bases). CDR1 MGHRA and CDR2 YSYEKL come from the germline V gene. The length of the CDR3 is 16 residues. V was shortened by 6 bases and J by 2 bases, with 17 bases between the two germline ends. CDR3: CASSPMRGDPYNEQFF. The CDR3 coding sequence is TGCGCCAGCAGTCCCATGCGGGGTGACCCCTACAATGAGCAGTTCTTC.

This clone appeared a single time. CDR3 sequence (DNA): TGTGCCTGGAGTGTTGGACTAGCGGTCTACGAGCAGTACTTC. Protein product: CAWSVGLAVYEQYF. This chain connects TRBV30 to TRBJ2-7; 10 bases match TRBD2. The CDR3 covers 14 residues. Germline V gives CDR1 GTSNPN, CDR2 SVGIG (reference sequence). The V segment lost 0 bases and the J segment 3 bases; nucleotides outside the gene matches: 2.

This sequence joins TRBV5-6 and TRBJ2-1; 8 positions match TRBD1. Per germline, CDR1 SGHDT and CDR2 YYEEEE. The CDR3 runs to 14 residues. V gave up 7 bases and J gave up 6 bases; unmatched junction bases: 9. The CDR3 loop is CASVGRGRLNEQFF. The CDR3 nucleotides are TGTGCCAGCGTCGGCAGGGGGCGCCTCAATGAGCAGTTCTTC.

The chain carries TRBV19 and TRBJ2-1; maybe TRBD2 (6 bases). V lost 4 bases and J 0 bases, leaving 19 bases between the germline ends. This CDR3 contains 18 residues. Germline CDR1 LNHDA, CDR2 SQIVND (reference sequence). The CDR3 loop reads CASSSSRLAESSYNEQFF. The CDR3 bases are TGTGCCAGTAGTAGTAGTAGGTTAGCGGAAAGCTCCTACAATGAGCAGTTCTTC. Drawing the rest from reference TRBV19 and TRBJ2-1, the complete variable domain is DGGITQSPKYLFRKEGQNVTLSCEQNLNHDAMYWYRQDPGQGLRLIYYSQIVNDFQKGDIAEGYSVSREKKESFPLTVTSAQKNPTAFYLCASSSSRLAESSYNEQFFGPGTRLTVL.

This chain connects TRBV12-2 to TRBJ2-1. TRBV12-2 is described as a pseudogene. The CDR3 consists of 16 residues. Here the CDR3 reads CASRPRFWDSLVEQFF. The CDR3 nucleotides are TGTGCAAGTCGCCCGCGATTTTGGGATAGTTTGGTTGAGCAGTTCTTC.

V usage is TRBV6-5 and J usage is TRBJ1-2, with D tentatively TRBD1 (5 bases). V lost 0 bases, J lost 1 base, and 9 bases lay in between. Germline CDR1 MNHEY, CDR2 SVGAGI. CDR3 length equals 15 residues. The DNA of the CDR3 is TGTGCCAGCAGTTACTCTAAGAGGGGTAACTATGGCTACACCTTC. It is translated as CASSYSKRGNYGYTF.

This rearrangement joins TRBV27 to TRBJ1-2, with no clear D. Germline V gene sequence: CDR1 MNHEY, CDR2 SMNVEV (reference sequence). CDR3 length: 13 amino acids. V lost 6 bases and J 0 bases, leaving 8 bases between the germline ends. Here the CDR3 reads CASSSKANYGYTF. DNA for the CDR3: TGTGCCAGCAGCAGTAAAGCTAACTATGGCTACACCTTC.

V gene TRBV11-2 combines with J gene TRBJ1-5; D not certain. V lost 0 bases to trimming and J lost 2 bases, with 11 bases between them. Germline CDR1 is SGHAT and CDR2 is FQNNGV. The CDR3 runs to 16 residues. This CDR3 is CASSLEVSGGNQPQHF. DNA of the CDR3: TGTGCCAGCAGCTTAGAAGTGAGCGGAGGCAATCAGCCCCAGCATTTT.

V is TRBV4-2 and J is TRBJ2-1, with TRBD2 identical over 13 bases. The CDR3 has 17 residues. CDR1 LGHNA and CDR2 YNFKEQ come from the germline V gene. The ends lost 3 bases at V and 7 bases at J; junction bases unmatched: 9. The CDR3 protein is CASSHLRTSGRGNEQFF. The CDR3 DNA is TGTGCCAGCAGCCACCTCCGGACTAGCGGGAGAGGAAATGAGCAGTTCTTC.

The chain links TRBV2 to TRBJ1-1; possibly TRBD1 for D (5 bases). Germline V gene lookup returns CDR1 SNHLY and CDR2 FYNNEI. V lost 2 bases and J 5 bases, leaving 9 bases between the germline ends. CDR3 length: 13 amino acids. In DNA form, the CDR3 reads TGTGCCAGCAGTGAATGGGGGGGAACTGAAGCTTTCTTT. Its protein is CASSEWGGTEAFF.

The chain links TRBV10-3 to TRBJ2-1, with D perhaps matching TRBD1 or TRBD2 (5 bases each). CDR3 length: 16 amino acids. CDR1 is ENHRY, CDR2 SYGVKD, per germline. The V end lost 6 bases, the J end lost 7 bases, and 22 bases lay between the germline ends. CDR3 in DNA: TGTGCCATCAGCCCACGGGACCCACCTCTTGGAAATGAGCAGTTCTTC. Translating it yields CAISPRDPPLGNEQFF.

CDR3 nucleotides: TGCGCCAGCAGGGGATCAGTGGGGCAGGTAGATACGCAGTATTTT. Translated, it gives CASRGSVGQVDTQYF. The chain carries TRBV5-1 and TRBJ2-3; possible D gene TRBD1, 5 bases. V dropped 5 bases and J dropped 5 bases, with 18 bases sitting between them. Germline CDR1 and CDR2: SGHRS and YFSETQ. The CDR3 runs to 15 residues.